The 14 T cell receptor beta chains below all came from one sample that was sequenced in a study of shared clonotypes between healthy human individuals. The data were produced by immunoSEQ multiplex PCR, yet TCRdb's version contains in-frame clones alone and is incomplete. The sample includes roughly 1.5 million clones, under 99% seen only once; the top ten take about 0.42%. The specimen sequenced was naive CD4+ T cells sorted from blood. Stated subset: CD45RA+ positively selected. Receptors originate from a man younger than 45 in good health.

This chain connects TRBV28 to TRBJ2-7; D is perhaps TRBD1 (6 bases). V lost 3 bases and J 5 bases, leaving 17 bases between the germline ends. Germline CDR1 reads MDHEN; CDR2 reads SYDVKM. The CDR3 totals 15 residues. This CDR3 reads CASSFPPPGADEQYF. The CDR3 DNA reads TGTGCCAGCAGTTTCCCTCCCCCAGGGGCGGACGAGCAGTACTTC.

This clone was seen just once. This chain uses TRBV12-5 with TRBJ1-1, with 8 bases lining up with TRBD1. The germline CDR1 and CDR2 sequences are LGHNT and FRNRAP. Losses at the gene ends were 5 bases for V and 3 bases for J; bases not matched to a gene: 8. The CDR3 runs 15 residues. The CDR3 protein is CASGPDRTGHTEAFF. CDR3 sequence (DNA): TGTGCTAGTGGTCCCGACCGGACAGGGCACACTGAAGCTTTCTTT.

The chain employs TRBV19 and TRBJ1-2; no clear D gene. The germline V gene has CDR1 LNHDA and CDR2 SQIVND (reference sequence). Trimming took 2 bases from V and 4 from J, leaving 14 bases between them. This CDR3 comprises 15 residues. In DNA, the CDR3 is TGTGCCAGTAGTATAAACCTCGGGGATCGCTATGGCTACACCTTC. It codes for CASSINLGDRYGYTF.

V gene TRBV7-9 combines with J gene TRBJ2-3, with D perhaps TRBD1 or TRBD2 (5 bases each). Trimming removed 7 bases at V and 3 bases at J, with 20 bases between. The CDR3 loop spans 16 amino acids. Germline V lookup: CDR1 SEHNR, CDR2 FQNEAQ (reference sequence). The DNA for the CDR3 is TGTGCCAGCAACCTCCGGGACGCAGCCTTTACAGATACGCAGTATTTT. This translates into CASNLRDAAFTDTQYF.

The chain's CDR3 is CASSPGTGLETQYF. DNA of the CDR3: TGTGCCAGCAGCCCTGGGACGGGTTTGGAGACCCAGTACTTC. The chain uses TRBV7-9 and TRBJ2-5; D possibly uses TRBD1 or TRBD2 (5 bases each). From germline, CDR1 is SEHNR and CDR2 FQNEAQ (reference sequence). With 5 bases removed from V and 5 bases from J, the gap between germline ends came to 15 bases. The CDR3 runs to 14 residues.

The rearrangement uses TRBV7-6 and TRBJ2-3; D is ambiguous. Deletions cut 5 bases from V and 4 bases from J, with 10 bases between. Germline V CDR1 and CDR2: SGHVS, FNYEAQ. This CDR3 region has 13 residues. CDR3 in DNA: TGTGCCAGCAGCCCAATCGTCTCAGATACGCAGTATTTT. Translation gives CASSPIVSDTQYF.

V and J are TRBV28 and TRBJ2-7, with no clear D. Per the germline V gene, CDR1 is MDHEN and CDR2 is SYDVKM. The CDR3 loop spans 14 amino acids. Trimming took off 7 bases at V and 3 bases at J, with 16 bases between the two ends. CDR3 sequence (DNA): TGTGCCAGCACCTCGGACGGCCCCCTCTACGAGCAGTACTTC. Translating gives CASTSDGPLYEQYF.

Concerning this clone itself: The same CDR3 can be traced to other DNA sequences in this sample. The chain has TRBV6-5 and TRBJ2-7; D unclear. Trimming left V 6 bases short and J 4 bases short, with 7 bases between. CDR1 MNHEY and CDR2 SVGAGI come from the germline V gene. The CDR3 runs 11 residues. DNA for the CDR3: TGTGCCAGCAGCTACCTTTACGAGCAGTACTTC. Translated: CASSYLYEQYF.

To note about this clone: The same CDR3 is also encoded by other DNA sequences in this sample. CDR3 protein: CASSLGRGQPQHF. The DNA of the CDR3 is TGCGCCAGCAGCTTGGGTCGGGGTCAGCCCCAGCATTTT. The chain couples TRBV5-1 to TRBJ1-5; D is undetermined. CDR1 and CDR2 from the germline V gene are SGHRS and YFSETQ. The CDR3 runs to 13 residues. V was clipped by 0 bases and J by 6 bases, with 7 bases between them.

V gene TRBV2 combines with J gene TRBJ2-3, with TRBD2 matching over 8 bases. Germline trimming cut 5 bases from V and 1 base from J; bases unmatched to any gene: 5. This CDR3 has 15 residues. CDR1 and CDR2 (germline): SNHLY, FYNNEI. In nucleotides, the CDR3 is TGTGCCAGCAGTTCAAGCGGGAGAGGCACAGATACGCAGTATTTT. This sequence encodes CASSSSGRGTDTQYF.

V is TRBV5-1 and J is TRBJ2-1, with 13 bases fitting TRBD2. CDR3 size: 16 residues. Germline V lookup: CDR1 SGHRS, CDR2 YFSETQ. After removal of 3 bases from V and 9 bases from J, the junction contained 9 bases not matched to a gene. The CDR3 reads CASSSGLAGVRGEQFF. For the CDR3, the DNA is TGCGCCAGCAGCTCTGGACTAGCGGGAGTTCGGGGTGAGCAGTTCTTC.

The V and J genes are TRBV5-1 and TRBJ2-1; maybe TRBD1 (6 bases). V lost 4 bases, J lost 4 bases, and 15 bases lay in between. The CDR3 spans 15 residues. Germline CDR1 is SGHRS and CDR2 is YFSETQ. The CDR3 sequence: CASSPGTTIYNEQFF. In DNA form, the CDR3 reads TGCGCCAGCAGCCCCGGGACAACGATATACAATGAGCAGTTCTTC.

V and J are TRBV19 and TRBJ1-1, with D maybe TRBD1 (6 bases). CDR1 and CDR2 (germline): LNHDA, SQIVND (reference sequence). The CDR3 spans 17 residues. V was trimmed by 10 bases and J by 1 base, leaving 25 bases between them. CDR3 nucleotides: TGTGCCACCACATCGTTGGGGGCTCGTTCTCCGAACACTGAAGCTTTCTTT. Amino acid sequence: CATTSLGARSPNTEAFF. Full variable domain (outside the CDR3, taken from reference TRBV19 and TRBJ1-1): DGGITQSPKYLFRKEGQNVTLSCEQNLNHDAMYWYRQDPGQGLRLIYYSQIVNDFQKGDIAEGYSVSREKKESFPLTVTSAQKNPTAFYLCATTSLGARSPNTEAFFGQGTRLTVV.

The chain has TRBV9 and TRBJ2-3, with D uncertain. The V and J ends lost 3 bases and 5 bases respectively, with 16 bases between them. The germline CDR1 and CDR2 sequences are SGDLS and YYNGEE. The CDR3 totals 15 residues. The chain's CDR3 is CASSAGPSWVDTQYF. The CDR3 DNA sequence: TGTGCCAGCAGCGCAGGACCCTCATGGGTAGATACGCAGTATTTT.